Below are 18 T cell receptor beta chains sequenced from a single sample in a study of synovial regulatory T cells in juvenile arthritis (dated by TCRdb to between 2014 and 2016). The method behind the library was the immunoSEQ multiplex PCR assay. The source is immuneACCESS, and TCRdb retained only in-frame sequences with V and J called. Part of the clones is not carried over; for the studies checked, unresolved V genes explain less than half of this, and the remainder is unexplained. The table for this sample records 9,000 to 10,000 clones. The biggest ten clones account for approximately 2% of the sample. Material for sequencing was Treg cells from blood. Explained via the paper, the cell subset or site label denotes: remaining (HLA-DR-negative) circulating blood Treg cells. The receptors derive from a donor younger than 30 with juvenile idiopathic arthritis.

Measured by frequency, this clone is medium-sized. The V call is TRBV6-6, the J call TRBJ1-2. The CDR3 has 14 amino acids. No nucleotide data were recorded. CDR1 and CDR2 from the germline V gene are MNHNY and SVGAGI (reference sequence). CDR3 residues: CASSLTLLSYGYTF.

Frequency places this clone as medium-sized (0.01 to 0.1%). This chain links TRBV19 with TRBJ1-2. CDR3 length equals 15 residues. No DNA is given. Germline assignment: CDR1 LNHDA and CDR2 SQIVND (reference sequence). The CDR3 sequence: CASSRSGQGDYGYTF.

The V call is TRBV4-3, the J call TRBJ2-1; TCRdb's D gene call, TRBD1, goes unchecked for lack of DNA. This CDR3 comprises 14 residues. No DNA was logged. From germline, CDR1 is LGHNA and CDR2 YSLEER. The CDR3 is CASSQDRSYNEQFF.

The V and J genes are TRBV28 and TRBJ2-3; no DNA is available, so the TRBD1 call from TCRdb remains unchecked. This CDR3 region has 13 residues. No DNA is given. The V gene's germline CDR1 is MDHEN and CDR2 SYDVKM. The CDR3 sequence is CASRYGTTDTQYF. The complete variable domain, with remaining parts taken from reference TRBV28 and TRBJ2-3, reads DVKVTQSSRYLVKRTGEKVFLECVQDMDHENMFWYRQDPGLGLRLIYFSYDVKMKEKGDIPEGYSVSREKKERFSLILESASTNQTSMYLCASRYGTTDTQYFGPGTRLTVL.

This chain connects TRBV5-6 to TRBJ1-2. Germline V gives CDR1 SGHDT, CDR2 YYEEEE. The CDR3 contains 13 residues. A DNA sequence was not provided. CDR3 protein: CASGPTGFYGYTF. The entire variable domain, with the rest obtained from reference TRBV5-6 and TRBJ1-2, is as follows: DAGVTQSPTHLIKTRGQQVTLRCSPKSGHDTVSWYQQALGQGPQFIFQYYEEEERQRGNFPDRFSGHQFPNYSSELNVNALLLGDSALYLCASGPTGFYGYTFGSGTRLTVV.

J is TRBJ2-7 and V is TRBV20-1; without DNA, the TCRdb call of TRBD2 cannot be checked. Per the germline V gene, CDR1 is DFQATT and CDR2 is SNEGSKA (reference sequence). The CDR3 covers 11 residues. No DNA is recorded. This CDR3 is CSAARDYEQYF.

J is TRBJ2-7 and V is TRBV11-3; the TCRdb D gene call, TRBD2, has no DNA to confirm it. The germline CDR1 and CDR2 sequences are SGHNT and YENEEA. The CDR3 sequence is 14 residues long. The DNA is not on file. The CDR3 loop reads CASSPRSGLSEQYF.

CDR3 amino acids: CASSQGGTSNEQFF. The rearrangement links TRBV4-2 to TRBJ2-1; TCRdb reports TRBD2, a call that lacks DNA to check it against. From germline, CDR1 is LGHNA and CDR2 YNFKEQ. The CDR3 has 14 amino acids. No DNA is given.

V and J are TRBV19 and TRBJ2-7. The germline gives CDR1 LNHDA, CDR2 SQIVND (reference sequence). CDR3 length: 15 amino acids. No DNA has been recorded. CDR3 protein: CASSFTPGPTYEQYF.

V usage is TRBV4-2 and J usage is TRBJ1-5. The CDR3 is 15 residues long. No coding sequence is recorded. Germline V gene sequence: CDR1 LGHNA, CDR2 YNFKEQ. The CDR3 sequence is CASSQEQTGTRGQHF.

CDR3 loop: CSAQGQSLHF. The chain couples TRBV20-1 to TRBJ1-6; TCRdb lists TRBD1, though no DNA is available to test this call. Germline CDR1 reads DFQATT; CDR2 reads SNEGSKA (reference sequence). The CDR3 loop spans 10 amino acids. No nucleotide data were recorded.

V and J are TRBV18 and TRBJ1-1; there is no DNA to check the TCRdb D call of TRBD1. Germline CDR1 KGHSH, CDR2 LQKENI. The CDR3 is made up of 13 amino acids. No DNA sequence was recorded. The CDR3 loop is CASSGQMNTEAFF.

By frequency, this clone is medium-sized. V and J are TRBV6-6 and TRBJ1-6; as DNA is missing, the TRBD1 call by TCRdb cannot be tested. The CDR3 spans 14 residues. There is no recorded DNA. CDR1 is MNHNY, CDR2 SVGAGI, per germline (reference sequence). The CDR3 is CASRSQGTNSPLHF.

This chain joins TRBV6-1 and TRBJ2-4; TCRdb reports TRBD1, a call that lacks DNA to check it against. Looked up from germline, CDR1 is MNHNS and CDR2 is SASEGT. The CDR3 runs 14 residues. No DNA sequence is on record. The CDR3 sequence is CASSPDSVGNIQYF.

V usage is TRBV6-1 and J usage is TRBJ1-4. Germline V CDR1 and CDR2: MNHNS, SASEGT. The CDR3 extends over 14 amino acids. No DNA is listed. This CDR3 is CACKDRVRNEKLFF.

The chain joins TRBV30 to TRBJ2-5; the D call from TCRdb, TRBD2, cannot be confirmed without DNA. The germline gives CDR1 GTSNPN, CDR2 SVGIG (reference sequence). The CDR3 loop spans 14 amino acids. DNA is not recorded here. This CDR3 is CAGREPGEVYEQYF.

The rearrangement uses TRBV18 and TRBJ2-7; the TCRdb call, TRBD2, lacks DNA for checking. Germline CDR1 reads KGHSH; CDR2 reads LQKENI. This CDR3 is built from 15 residues. The protein alone is recorded here. Here the CDR3 reads CASSPTGVPSDEQYF.

The chain carries TRBV4-2 and TRBJ2-1. Germline-derived CDR1 and CDR2 are LGHNA and YNFKEQ. This CDR3 is built from 12 residues. No DNA has been recorded. Here the CDR3 reads CASSLGSNEQFF.